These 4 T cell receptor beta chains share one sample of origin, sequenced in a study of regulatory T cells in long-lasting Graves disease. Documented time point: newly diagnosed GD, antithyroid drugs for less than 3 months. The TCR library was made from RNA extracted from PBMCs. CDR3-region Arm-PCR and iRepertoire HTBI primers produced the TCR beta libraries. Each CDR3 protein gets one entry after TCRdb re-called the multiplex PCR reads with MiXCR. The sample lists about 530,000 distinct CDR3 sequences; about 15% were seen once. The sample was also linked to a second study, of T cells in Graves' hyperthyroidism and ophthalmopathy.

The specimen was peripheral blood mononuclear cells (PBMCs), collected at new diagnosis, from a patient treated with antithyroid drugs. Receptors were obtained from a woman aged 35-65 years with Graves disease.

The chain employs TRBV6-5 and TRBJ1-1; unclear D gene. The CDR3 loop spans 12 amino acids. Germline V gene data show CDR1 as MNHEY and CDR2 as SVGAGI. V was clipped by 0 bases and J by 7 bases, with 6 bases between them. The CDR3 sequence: CASSYSTYEAFF. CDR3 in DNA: TGTGCCAGCAGTTACTCGACCTATGAAGCTTTCTTT.

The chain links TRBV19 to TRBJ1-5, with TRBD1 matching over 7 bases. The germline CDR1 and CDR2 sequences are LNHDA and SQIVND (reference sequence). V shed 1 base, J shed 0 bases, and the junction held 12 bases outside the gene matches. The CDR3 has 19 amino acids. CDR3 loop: CASSIVRGGQSYSNQPQHF. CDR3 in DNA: TGTGCCAGTAGTATAGTTAGGGGGGGACAGTCTTATAGCAATCAGCCCCAGCATTTT.

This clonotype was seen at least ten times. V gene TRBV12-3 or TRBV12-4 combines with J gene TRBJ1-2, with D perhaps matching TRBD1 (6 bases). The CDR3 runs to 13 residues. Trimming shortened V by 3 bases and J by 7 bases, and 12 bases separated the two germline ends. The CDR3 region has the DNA TGTGCCAGCAGTTTTGAGGGGGGGAGTGGCTACACCTTC. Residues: CASSFEGGSGYTF.

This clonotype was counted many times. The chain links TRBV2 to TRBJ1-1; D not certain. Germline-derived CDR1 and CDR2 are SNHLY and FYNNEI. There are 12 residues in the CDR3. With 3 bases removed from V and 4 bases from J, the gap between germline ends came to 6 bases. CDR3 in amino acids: CASSDPLTEAFF. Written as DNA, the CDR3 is TGTGCCAGCAGTGATCCTCTCACTGAAGCTTTCTTT.